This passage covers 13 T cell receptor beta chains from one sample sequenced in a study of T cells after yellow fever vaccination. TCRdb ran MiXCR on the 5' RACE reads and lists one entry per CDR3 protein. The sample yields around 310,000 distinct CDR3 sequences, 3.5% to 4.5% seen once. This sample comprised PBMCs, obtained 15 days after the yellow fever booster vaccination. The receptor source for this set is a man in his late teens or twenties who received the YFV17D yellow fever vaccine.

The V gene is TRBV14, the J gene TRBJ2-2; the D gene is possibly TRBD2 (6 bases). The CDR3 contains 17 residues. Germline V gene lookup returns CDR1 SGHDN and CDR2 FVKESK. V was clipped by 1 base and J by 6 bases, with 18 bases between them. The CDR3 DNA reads TGTGCCAGCAGCCAAGCCGGAGGGATTTGGGCCGCCGGGGAGCTGTTTTTT. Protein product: CASSQAGGIWAAGELFF.

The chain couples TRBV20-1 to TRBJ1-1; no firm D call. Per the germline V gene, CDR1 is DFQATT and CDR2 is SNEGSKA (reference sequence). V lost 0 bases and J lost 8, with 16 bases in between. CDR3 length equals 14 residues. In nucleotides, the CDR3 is TGCAGTGCTAGAGATACAGACGCGCGTCTAGAAGCTTTCTTT. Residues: CSARDTDARLEAFF.

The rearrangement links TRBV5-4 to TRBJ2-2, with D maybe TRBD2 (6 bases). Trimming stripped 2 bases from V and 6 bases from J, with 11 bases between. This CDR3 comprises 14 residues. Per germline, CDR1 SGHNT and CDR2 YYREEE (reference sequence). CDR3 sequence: CASSFPGRSGELFF. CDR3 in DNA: TGTGCCAGCAGCTTCCCTGGGAGGTCCGGGGAGCTGTTTTTT.

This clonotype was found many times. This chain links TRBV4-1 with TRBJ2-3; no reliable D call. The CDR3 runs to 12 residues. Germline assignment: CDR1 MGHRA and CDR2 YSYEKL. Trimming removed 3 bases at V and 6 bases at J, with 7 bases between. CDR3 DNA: TGCGCCAGCAGCCATATGTACGATACGCAGTATTTT. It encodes CASSHMYDTQYF.

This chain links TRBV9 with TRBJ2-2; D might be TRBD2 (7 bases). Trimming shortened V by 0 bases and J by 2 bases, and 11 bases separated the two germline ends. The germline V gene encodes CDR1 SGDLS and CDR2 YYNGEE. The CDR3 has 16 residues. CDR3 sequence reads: CASSVEGGRNTGELFF. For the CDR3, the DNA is TGTGCCAGCAGCGTAGAGGGGGGGAGAAACACCGGGGAGCTGTTTTTT.

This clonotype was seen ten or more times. In DNA form, the CDR3 reads TGTGCCAGCTCCAACTGGGGAGCCCACGAGCAGTACGTC. It yields the protein CASSNWGAHEQYV. The V and J genes are TRBV6-5 and TRBJ2-7; tentative D call: TRBD2 (5 bases). The CDR3 is 13 amino acids. V was clipped by 8 bases and J by 5 bases, with 16 bases between them. Per germline, CDR1 MNHEY and CDR2 SVGAGI.

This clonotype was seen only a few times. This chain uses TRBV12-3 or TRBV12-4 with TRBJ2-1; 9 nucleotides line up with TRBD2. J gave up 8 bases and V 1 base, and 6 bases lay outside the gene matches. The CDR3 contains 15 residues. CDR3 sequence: CASSLGGGAVDEQFF. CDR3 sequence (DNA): TGTGCCAGCAGTTTAGGCGGGGGGGCAGTAGATGAGCAGTTCTTC.

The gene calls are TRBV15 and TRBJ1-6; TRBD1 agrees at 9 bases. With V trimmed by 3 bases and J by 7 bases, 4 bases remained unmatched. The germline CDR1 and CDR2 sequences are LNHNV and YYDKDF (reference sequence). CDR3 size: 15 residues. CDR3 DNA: TGTGCCACCAGCAGGAGGGACAGGGCCAATTCACCCCTCCACTTT. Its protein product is CATSRRDRANSPLHF.

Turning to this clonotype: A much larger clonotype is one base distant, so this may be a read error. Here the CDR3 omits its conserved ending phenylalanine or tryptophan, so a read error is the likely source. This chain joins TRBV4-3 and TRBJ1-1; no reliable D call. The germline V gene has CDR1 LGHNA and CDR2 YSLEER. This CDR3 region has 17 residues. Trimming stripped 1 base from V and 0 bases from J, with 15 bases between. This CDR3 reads CASSQGFAAFMNTEAFL. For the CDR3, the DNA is TGCGCCAGCAGCCAAGGATTCGCGGCCTTCATGAACACTGAAGCTTTCCTT.

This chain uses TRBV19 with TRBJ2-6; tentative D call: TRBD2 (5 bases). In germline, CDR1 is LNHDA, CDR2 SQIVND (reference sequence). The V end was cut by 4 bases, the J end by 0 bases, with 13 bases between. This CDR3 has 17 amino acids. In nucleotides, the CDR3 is TGTGCCAGTAGTAATTGGGAGCGGAGCTCTGGGGCCAACGTCCTGACTTTC. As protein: CASSNWERSSGANVLTF.

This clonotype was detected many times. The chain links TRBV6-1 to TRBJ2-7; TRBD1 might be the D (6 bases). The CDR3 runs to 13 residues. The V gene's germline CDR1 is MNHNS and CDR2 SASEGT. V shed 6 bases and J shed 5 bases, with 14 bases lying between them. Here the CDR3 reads CASRAVAGDEQYF. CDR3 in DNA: TGTGCCAGCAGAGCAGTGGCAGGGGACGAGCAGTACTTC.

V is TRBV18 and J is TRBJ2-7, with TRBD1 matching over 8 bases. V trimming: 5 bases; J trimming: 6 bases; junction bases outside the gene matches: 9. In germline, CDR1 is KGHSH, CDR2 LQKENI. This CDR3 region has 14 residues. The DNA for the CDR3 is TGTGCCAGCTCATTATCACAGGGGGTCGGCGAGCAGTACGTC. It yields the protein CASSLSQGVGEQYV.

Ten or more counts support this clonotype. The CDR3 coding sequence is TGCGCCAGCAGCTTGGCCCATGGCGAACAGGGAGAGACCCAGTACTTC. Its protein is CASSLAHGEQGETQYF. The chain links TRBV5-1 to TRBJ2-5, with D maybe TRBD1 (6 bases). V was pared by 0 bases and J by 4 bases, with 16 bases between. Per germline, CDR1 SGHRS and CDR2 YFSETQ. This CDR3 comprises 16 residues.